The TCR beta chain described here comes from a study of PD-1 blockade in mismatch repair-deficient tumors. Overall study context: Patients had approximately 13 mismatch repair-deficient cancer types, all previously treated and progressing.

The repertoire was sequenced with immunoSEQ multiplex PCR; TCRdb's copy has only in-frame clones and lacks some. Among more than 95,000 clones listed, around 87% were seen once. Note on this clone: What it recognizes is unknown.

TCRs were sequenced from three patients responding to pembrolizumab. Study-wide findings and caveats: After pembrolizumab, tumor-resident clones rose rapidly, then generally contracted before radiologic responses.

Sequencing was performed on peripheral blood, taken 44 weeks after starting pembrolizumab. This TCR was recovered from an adult with mismatch repair-deficient cancer.

The CDR3 loop is CASSTRDRGFETQYF. The CDR3, as DNA: TGTGCCAGTAGTACCCGGGACAGGGGTTTTGAGACCCAGTACTTC. The chain is built from TRBV19 and TRBJ2-5; TRBD1 agrees at 10 bases. V shed 4 bases, J shed 5 bases, and the junction held 7 bases outside the gene matches. The CDR3 covers 15 residues. Germline CDR1 LNHDA, CDR2 SQIVND (reference sequence).